Presented here are 20 T cell receptor beta chains from one specimen sequenced in a study of T-cell reconstitution after alpha-beta-depleted transplantation in children. The library targeted TCRbeta and was prepared with unique molecular identifiers. In TCRdb, the PCR reads were re-called with MiXCR into one record per CDR3 protein. The repertoire has around 200,000 distinct CDR3 sequences, about 6.3% of them found once; the top ten carry 3% to 3.5%. Sequencing was performed on PBMCs from the stem cell graft donor, taken from the stem cell graft. Receptors originate from a human donor who donated a stem cell graft to a child with Wiskott-Aldrich syndrome.

This clonotype was found many times. The rearrangement joins TRBV4-3 to TRBJ2-2, with D perhaps matching TRBD2 (6 bases). CDR3 length equals 17 residues. Trimming pared 0 bases from V and 6 bases from J, leaving 17 bases between. Germline assignment: CDR1 LGHNA and CDR2 YSLEER. The CDR3 DNA reads TGCGCCAGCAGCCAAGATAATGACGGGAGAGGCGCCGGGGAGCTGTTTTTT. Translated, it gives CASSQDNDGRGAGELFF.

This clonotype came up many times. The rearrangement links TRBV7-8 to TRBJ2-1; 9 nucleotides agree with TRBD1. There are 16 residues in the CDR3. V was pared by 1 base and J by 8 bases, with 9 bases of the junction left unmatched. Germline CDR1 reads SGHVS; CDR2 reads FQNEAQ. The CDR3 sequence: CASSLVTGQGSYEQFF. CDR3 DNA: TGTGCCAGCAGCTTAGTAACGGGACAGGGAAGCTATGAGCAGTTCTTC.

This clonotype was observed at least ten times. V gene TRBV6-1 combines with J gene TRBJ2-1, with 9 bases identical to TRBD1. CDR3 length: 14 amino acids. Germline-derived CDR1 and CDR2 are MNHNS and SASEGT. The junction had 10 bases not matched to a gene; V was cut back by 9 bases and J by 7 bases. In nucleotides, the CDR3 is TGTGCCAGTTACAGGGGGCCCGCGGTAAATGAGCAGTTCTTC. This gives the protein CASYRGPAVNEQFF.

This clonotype showed up many times. The genes are TRBV6-1 and TRBJ2-7, with D possibly matching TRBD2 (5 bases). The CDR3 runs to 16 residues. V lost 0 bases, J lost 6 bases, and 18 bases lay in between. Per the germline V gene, CDR1 is MNHNS and CDR2 is SASEGT. In nucleotides, the CDR3 is TGTGCCAGCAGTGAAGCGATCAGACTGAGGGTTGCCGAGCAGTACTTC. It encodes CASSEAIRLRVAEQYF.

V and J are TRBV2 and TRBJ2-7; D perhaps matches TRBD1 (5 bases). The CDR3 has 14 residues. Germline CDR1 is SNHLY and CDR2 is FYNNEI. V dropped 8 bases and J dropped 3 bases, with 17 bases sitting between them. Here the CDR3 DNA reads TGTGCCAGCCTCGAAGAGACAGAGAGCTACGAGCAGTACTTC. Translated: CASLEETESYEQYF.

V and J are TRBV5-1 and TRBJ2-1; 11 bases fit TRBD2. With V trimmed by 2 bases and J by 4 bases, 2 bases remained unmatched. Germline V gene sequence: CDR1 SGHRS, CDR2 YFSETQ. The CDR3 is made up of 15 amino acids. The CDR3 nucleotides are TGCGCCAGCAGCTTCACTAGCGGGGGATACAATGAGCAGTTCTTC. The encoded protein is CASSFTSGGYNEQFF.

The chain carries TRBV24-1 and TRBJ2-1; 7 bases map to TRBD2. With 4 bases clipped from V and 4 bases from J, the junction kept 12 bases outside the gene matches. This CDR3 is 17 amino acids long. Germline V gene lookup returns CDR1 KGHDR and CDR2 SFDVKD. In DNA, the CDR3 is TGTGCCACCAGTGACCCCAGCGGGACGTCACCGTACAATGAGCAGTTCTTC. Translating it yields CATSDPSGTSPYNEQFF.

This clonotype was seen at least ten times. In DNA form, the CDR3 reads TGTGCCAGCAGTTCAAAGTTTGGCGGGAGCCACACAGATACGCAGTATTTT. Protein product: CASSSKFGGSHTDTQYF. J is TRBJ2-3 and V is TRBV7-2; 7 bases line up with TRBD2. The junction had 14 bases not matched to a gene; V was cut back by 6 bases and J by 2 bases. There are 17 residues in the CDR3. The germline V gene encodes CDR1 SGHTA and CDR2 FQGNSA. The variable domain in full, completed from reference TRBV7-2 and TRBJ2-3, reads GAGVSQSPSNKVTEKGKDVELRCDPISGHTALYWYRQSLGQGLEFLIYFQGNSAPDKSGLPSDRFSAERTGGSVSTLTIQRTQQEDSAVYLCASSSKFGGSHTDTQYFGPGTRLTVL.

The gene calls are TRBV2 and TRBJ2-6; no definite D call. CDR3 size: 15 residues. Germline lookup yields CDR1 SNHLY and CDR2 FYNNEI. The V end lost 1 base, the J end lost 3 bases, and 7 bases lay between the germline ends. Written as DNA, the CDR3 is TGTGCCAGCAGTGAAGGGCTGGGTGGGGCCAACGTCCTGACTTTC. Protein product: CASSEGLGGANVLTF.

This clonotype was counted many times. V gene TRBV20-1 combines with J gene TRBJ1-1; no reliable D call. V lost 1 base and J 1 base, leaving 10 bases between the germline ends. The CDR3 loop spans 14 amino acids. Germline loops: CDR1 DFQATT, CDR2 SNEGSKA (reference sequence). The CDR3 DNA follows: TGCAGTGCTAGAGGGAGGGCGCGGAACACTGAAGCTTTCTTT. It translates to CSARGRARNTEAFF.

This clonotype appeared many times. The chain employs TRBV9 and TRBJ2-1; the match to TRBD2 covers 7 bases. J gave up 7 bases and V 0 bases, and 7 bases lay outside the gene matches. Germline V gives CDR1 SGDLS, CDR2 YYNGEE. CDR3 length: 15 residues. CDR3 coding DNA: TGTGCCAGCAGCGTAGGGCTAGCGGTTGGGAATGAGCAGTTCTTC. Translated: CASSVGLAVGNEQFF.

In this sample, this clonotype turned up many times. The chain combines TRBV19 with TRBJ2-7; tentatively, D is TRBD1 (6 bases). This CDR3 is built from 13 residues. Trimming stripped 3 bases from V and 2 bases from J, with 8 bases between. In germline, CDR1 is LNHDA, CDR2 SQIVND (reference sequence). The CDR3 is CASSIRTAYEQYF. The DNA of the CDR3 is TGTGCCAGTAGTATCCGGACAGCCTACGAGCAGTACTTC.

The sample holds a few counts of this clonotype. The V and J genes are TRBV12-3 or TRBV12-4 and TRBJ1-1; no clear D gene. The V gene lost 6 bases and the J gene lost 4 bases, with 24 bases spanning the gap. This CDR3 is built from 17 residues. In nucleotides, the CDR3 is TGTGCCAGCAGATACCGTCCGGGGTTTCGGATTAGCACTGAAGCTTTCTTT. This gives the protein CASRYRPGFRISTEAFF.

The sample holds a few counts of this clonotype. This chain connects TRBV12-3 or TRBV12-4 to TRBJ1-5; no definite D call. V gave up 6 bases and J gave up 1 base, with 13 bases separating them. The CDR3 extends over 15 amino acids. In DNA, the CDR3 is TGTGCCAGCAGCCAAGAATTGGGGAGCAATCAGCCCCAGCATTTT. Translating it yields CASSQELGSNQPQHF.

In its sample, this clonotype was seen a few times. This chain uses TRBV30 with TRBJ2-1; 8 bases match TRBD1. Germline-derived CDR1 and CDR2 are GTSNPN and SVGIG (reference sequence). Trimming cost V 3 bases and J 0 bases; bases outside gene matches: 4. The CDR3 runs 15 residues. The CDR3 spells CAWRGDRSSYNEQFF. CDR3 bases: TGTGCCTGGAGAGGGGACAGGAGCTCCTACAATGAGCAGTTCTTC. The full variable domain, in which reference TRBV30 and TRBJ2-1 provide the parts outside the CDR3, is SQTIHQWPATLVQPVGSPLSLECTVEGTSNPNLYWYRQAAGRGLQLLFYSVGIGQISSEVPQNLSASRPQDRQFILSSKKLLLSDSGFYLCAWRGDRSSYNEQFFGPGTRLTVL.

This clonotype appeared many times. CDR3 in DNA: TGTGCCAGCAGCTCCACAGGGGGGTACACTGAAGCTTTCTTT. This encodes CASSSTGGYTEAFF. The chain combines TRBV7-9 with TRBJ1-1; 8 nucleotides align to TRBD1. Germline V gene lookup returns CDR1 SEHNR and CDR2 FQNEAQ (reference sequence). The ends lost 4 bases at V and 3 bases at J; junction bases unmatched: 4. The CDR3 length is 14 residues.

The V call is TRBV25-1, the J call TRBJ1-1, with no clear D. The CDR3 length is 12 residues. Trimming removed 2 bases at V and 1 base at J, with 2 bases between. CDR1 and CDR2 (germline): MGHDK, SYGVNS. In nucleotides, the CDR3 is TGTGCCAGCAGTGAACCGAACACTGAAGCTTTCTTT. This codes for CASSEPNTEAFF.

This clonotype showed up many times. J is TRBJ2-1 and V is TRBV7-2; 12 bases align to TRBD2. The CDR3 runs 17 residues. After removal of 5 bases from V and 0 bases from J, the junction contained 5 bases not matched to a gene. Germline V gene sequence: CDR1 SGHTA, CDR2 FQGNSA. This CDR3 is CASSQTSGSSSYNEQFF. CDR3 nucleotides: TGTGCCAGCAGCCAGACTAGCGGGAGCAGCTCCTACAATGAGCAGTTCTTC.

The gene calls are TRBV5-1 and TRBJ2-1, with D tentatively TRBD2 (6 bases). V lost 2 bases and J lost 8, with 11 bases in between. The germline gives CDR1 SGHRS, CDR2 YFSETQ. The CDR3 length is 13 residues. CDR3 sequence (DNA): TGCGCCAGCAGCTTTGGGGGGTTGGATGAGCAGTTCTTC. It is translated as CASSFGGLDEQFF. The full variable domain, completed using reference TRBV5-1 and TRBJ2-1, is KAGVTQTPRYLIKTRGQQVTLSCSPISGHRSVSWYQQTPGQGLQFLFEYFSETQRNKGNFPGRFSGRQFSNSRSEMNVSTLELGDSALYLCASSFGGLDEQFFGPGTRLTVL.

This clonotype was detected many times. V is TRBV20-1 and J is TRBJ2-3; the match to TRBD2 covers 10 bases. CDR1 and CDR2 from the germline V gene are DFQATT and SNEGSKA (reference sequence). V was clipped by 8 bases and J by 2 bases; unmatched bases: 7. The CDR3 runs to 14 residues. CDR3 loop: CSLLAGGTTDTQYF. The CDR3 DNA reads as TGCAGTCTGTTAGCGGGAGGTACCACAGATACGCAGTATTTT.